The clone carrying this T cell receptor beta chain appeared once. Its specificity is not known. The sample belongs to a study of T cell clonotyping in hematopoietic cell transplantation. Clones were sequenced by immunoSEQ multiplex PCR, and TCRdb holds only the in-frame ones, with some missing. Of around 8,000 clones detected, under 70% appear once; the ten largest clones hold more than 20%. Germline lookup yields CDR1 SGHTA and CDR2 FQGNSA. The CDR3 totals 15 residues. V gave up 5 bases and J gave up 0 bases, with 13 bases separating them. Findings and caveats of the study: At the given depth, recipient repertoires were over 95% de novo clonotypes. Pathologically expanded recipient clonotypes increased progressively from day 30 to day 180 as diversity fell. Without cell sorting, CD4 versus CD8 contributions remain unresolved.

The clonotype originates from a male patient aged 60 to 75 who had an allogeneic stem cell transplant from an unrelated donor, so the T cells may come from the graft donor. Some clones in this sample may be carry-over from other donors' samples. The chain combines TRBV7-2 with TRBJ1-2; no clear D. The sequences come from peripheral blood mononuclear cells, collected 100 days after allogeneic stem cell transplant. CDR3 loop: CASSRPPTPNYGYTF. The DNA for the CDR3 is TGTGCCAGCAGCCGTCCCCCTACCCCTAACTATGGCTACACCTTC. Full variable domain (outside the CDR3, taken from reference TRBV7-2 and TRBJ1-2): GAGVSQSPSNKVTEKGKDVELRCDPISGHTALYWYRQSLGQGLEFLIYFQGNSAPDKSGLPSDRFSAERTGGSVSTLTIQRTQQEDSAVYLCASSRPPTPNYGYTFGSGTRLTVV.